This T cell receptor (beta chain) appears in the sequencing data of a study of T cell responses to AZD1222 COVID-19 vaccine (dated by TCRdb to the early 2020s). General notes on the study: A total of 233 trial participants underwent TCR sequencing, of whom approximately 200 had received two doses of AZD1222 and 26 had received two doses of the MenACWY control vaccine. Trial participants were enrolled by age into 18-55, 56-69 and 70-plus year subgroups, with about 150, 28 and 57 TCR-sequenced participants respectively. The study at large found these results: Most participants were white British and females outnumbered males, and the authors suggested that clonal diversity may have been underestimated. A significant rise in spike-specific TCR breadth and depth was observed after two AZD1222 doses relative to day 0 and relative to MenACWY recipients. Epitopes outside the regions mutated in the B.1.351 and B.1.1.7 variants were reportedly recognized by nearly half of the unique spike-specific TCRs. In the small 56-69-year group, the increase in depth fell short of significance, most likely because of low power. The whole spike protein was spanned by vaccine-associated CD4 TCRs, and dominant responses were seen in regions 160-218 and 743-854. Only five to seven AZD1222 recipients were SARS-CoV-2 seropositive at baseline, limiting conclusions about previously exposed vaccinees. Because no day 14 peak-response samples were available, the repertoires could be characterized only after the peak T cell response.

A remark on this clone: Its antigen is unknown. Per-nucleotide qualities are absent, and no much larger clonotype sits a single base away.

V and J lose 2 bases and 2 bases, and a span of 13 bases separates them. The germline V gene gives CDR1 as SGHTA and CDR2 as FQGTGA. From the cysteine up to the phenylalanine, the CDR3 has a length of 15 residues. Only the CDR3 portion is preserved as DNA: 45 bases, with reading frame beginning at the first base. The CDR3 regions of human TCRbeta chains were analyzed by immunosequencing. Concerning the study's data processing: TCRs in the repertoires were compared against a reference library of SARS-CoV-2-specific TCRs that had been generated with the MIRA antigen-specificity platform. Breadth was defined as the fraction of unique TCRs that were SARS-CoV-2-associated. Depth was defined as the fraction of total T cells that were SARS-CoV-2-associated. Using the MIRA data, each spike-specific TCR was mapped to the spike region that the TCR reacts to and placed in a CD4 or CD8 class. Log10-transformed breadth and depth values were compared by one-way ANOVA with Sidak's multiple comparisons tests. As stored in TCRdb, this immuneACCESS dataset retains in-frame rearrangements with V and J assigned. A fraction of the clones does not appear; measured against another copy, unresolved V genes explain less than half of the discrepancy, and the remainder lacks a known reason. V and J calls plus clone size are reproduced from that table; the DNA served to infer D and trimming. This sample comprises about 120,000 clones, more than 85% of them detected only once. Of the sample, approximately 6.5% is held by the ten largest clones.

The meaning of the sample's time point label: about 28 days (+/-7) after the second vaccine dose. AZD1222 recipients whose second dose came at about 4 weeks and those whose second dose came at about 12 weeks were combined into one group, since spike-specific TCR depth and breadth did not differ between the two schedules. Vaccinee samples were obtained from the UK trials COV001 and COV002, which included a single-blind randomized controlled phase 2/3 trial of AZD1222 (ChAdOx1 nCoV-19) in healthy adults. For TCRbeta chain sequencing, PBMC samples were collected from trial participants at day 0 and at day 28 after the second dose.

The rearrangement joined TRBV7-3 to TRBJ2-7; a weak D assignment points to TRBD1 (6 bases agree). This TCR was recovered from an adult who received the AZD1222 COVID-19 vaccine. The starting material was peripheral blood, obtained 28 days after the second AZD1222 dose. The nucleotide sequence reads TGTGCCAGCAGCTTAGGGGGCGACGGAACCTACGAGCAGTACTTC. Protein translation: CASSLGGDGTYEQYF.